The 27 T cell receptor beta chains below come from one sample, sequenced in a study of cytomegalovirus exposure and HLA in healthy donors. The PCR contained 60 Vbeta and 13 Jbeta primers. TCRdb keeps only in-frame clones here, not all; method: immunoSEQ multiplex PCR. The profile shows 100,000 or so clones, around 79% of them singletons. Sequenced: PBMCs. These receptor sequences come from a woman in her thirties or forties in good health and CMV-seronegative.

V usage is TRBV5-6 and J usage is TRBJ2-5; D is perhaps TRBD1 (5 bases). Between the trimmed V and J ends, which lost 2 bases and 13 bases, there was a span of 9 bases. The CDR3 length is 10 residues. CDR1 SGHDT and CDR2 YYEEEE come from the germline V gene. In DNA form, the CDR3 reads TGTGCCAGCAGCTTTGACAGAGGGTACTTC. Its protein is CASSFDRGYF.

The rearrangement uses TRBV5-5 and TRBJ2-4; D call uncertain. Germline V CDR1 and CDR2: SGHKS, YYEKEE (reference sequence). Trimming left V 1 base short and J 5 bases short, with 16 bases between. CDR3 size: 16 residues. CDR3 DNA sequence: TGTGCCAGCAGCTTGTCCCCCACGGCAGGCGAAAACATTCAGTACTTC. Translating gives CASSLSPTAGENIQYF.

This clone was detected only once. J is TRBJ2-7 and V is TRBV20-1, with 8 positions matching TRBD1. V shed 6 bases, J shed 10 bases, and the junction held 5 bases outside the gene matches. The CDR3 spans 10 residues. The germline gives CDR1 DFQATT, CDR2 SNEGSKA (reference sequence). The CDR3 sequence is CSAGDRHQYF. The CDR3 DNA is TGCAGTGCCGGGGACAGGCACCAGTACTTC.

This clone was observed a few times. J is TRBJ2-5 and V is TRBV7-2; TRBD1 aligns across 7 bases. The CDR3 has 15 amino acids. Trimming at V came to 4 bases and at J to 3 bases, leaving 8 bases not matched to a gene. The germline gives CDR1 SGHTA, CDR2 FQGNSA. As DNA, the CDR3 is TGTGCCAGCAGCTCGCCGACAGGGATTGAAGAGACCCAGTACTTC. It yields the protein CASSSPTGIEETQYF.

This clone has only one observation. The V and J genes are TRBV5-4 and TRBJ2-2, with 9 nucleotides matching TRBD2. V gave up 0 bases and J gave up 7 bases; unmatched junction bases: 7. CDR3 size: 16 residues. From germline, CDR1 is SGHNT and CDR2 YYREEE (reference sequence). The CDR3 reads CASSLVRAGGVGELFF. The CDR3 DNA sequence: TGTGCCAGCAGCTTGGTGCGAGCGGGGGGTGTCGGGGAGCTGTTTTTT.

V is TRBV18 and J is TRBJ1-5; TRBD1 is a possible D gene (6 bases). Per germline, CDR1 KGHSH and CDR2 LQKENI. V lost 6 bases, J lost 7 bases, and 16 bases lay in between. The CDR3 length is 14 residues. Written as DNA, the CDR3 is TGTGCCAGCTCCCCCACAGGGAGTGAACAGCCCCAGCATTTT. Translating it yields CASSPTGSEQPQHF.

The rearrangement uses TRBV7-2 and TRBJ2-7; D gene ambiguous. The CDR3 totals 16 residues. Germline values: CDR1 SGHTA, CDR2 FQGNSA. Trimming shortened V by 1 base and J by 0 bases, and 13 bases separated the two germline ends. The DNA for the CDR3 is TGTGCCAGCAGCTTAGATGTTAGAAAGAGCTCCTACGAGCAGTACTTC. Its translation is CASSLDVRKSSYEQYF.

The chain carries TRBV7-2 and TRBJ2-3; D is perhaps TRBD1 (6 bases). The length of the CDR3 is 15 residues. The germline V gene encodes CDR1 SGHTA and CDR2 FQGNSA. Trimming pared 5 bases from V and 5 bases from J, leaving 17 bases between. CDR3 amino acids: CASSQGHRVGDTQYF. For the CDR3, the DNA is TGTGCCAGCAGCCAGGGACACCGGGTGGGAGATACGCAGTATTTT.

V and J are TRBV28 and TRBJ1-5; TRBD1 matches 10 bases. V was clipped by 4 bases and J by 5 bases; unmatched bases: 11. The CDR3 loop spans 17 amino acids. Germline assignment: CDR1 MDHEN and CDR2 SYDVKM. The CDR3, as DNA: TGTGCCAGCAGTTGGGATGGGACAGGGGTTTTTGATCAGCCCCAGCATTTT. Residues: CASSWDGTGVFDQPQHF.

CDR3 in DNA: TGCGCCAGCAGGGAGGGCGGGAACACTGAAGCTTTCTTT. Protein sequence: CASREGGNTEAFF. V usage is TRBV5-1 and J usage is TRBJ1-1; D uncertain. Germline lookup yields CDR1 SGHRS and CDR2 YFSETQ. The V gene lost 5 bases and the J gene lost 1 base, with 9 bases spanning the gap. The CDR3 extends over 13 amino acids. The whole variable domain, remainder taken from reference TRBV5-1 and TRBJ1-1, is KAGVTQTPRYLIKTRGQQVTLSCSPISGHRSVSWYQQTPGQGLQFLFEYFSETQRNKGNFPGRFSGRQFSNSRSEMNVSTLELGDSALYLCASREGGNTEAFFGQGTRLTVV.

The chain links TRBV2 to TRBJ2-5; D is perhaps TRBD2 (6 bases). The V and J ends lost 5 bases and 14 bases respectively, with 24 bases between them. Germline CDR1 SNHLY, CDR2 FYNNEI. The CDR3 covers 14 residues. CDR3 residues: CASSSGTVLNEQYF. The CDR3 DNA reads as TGTGCCAGCAGTTCTGGGACTGTTTTGAATGAGCAATACTTC.

The rearrangement joins TRBV5-1 to TRBJ2-1, with 13 bases fitting TRBD2. Germline CDR1 SGHRS, CDR2 YFSETQ. This CDR3 is 17 amino acids long. Trimming removed 4 bases from V and 8 bases from J; junction bases left unmatched: 12. The CDR3 protein is CASSTVTSGRVWDEQFF. As DNA, the CDR3 is TGCGCCAGCAGCACCGTCACTAGCGGGAGGGTTTGGGATGAGCAGTTCTTC.

This clone was recorded once. The CDR3 region has the DNA TGTGCCAGCAGCAACAGGGAAAATTATGGCTACACCTTC. Translating it yields CASSNRENYGYTF. V is TRBV6-1 and J is TRBJ1-2; possible D gene TRBD1, 6 bases. CDR3 length equals 13 residues. Germline V gene sequence: CDR1 MNHNS, CDR2 SASEGT. The V end lost 6 bases, the J end lost 5 bases, and 13 bases lay between the germline ends.

The genes are TRBV9 and TRBJ1-2; 11 nucleotides align to TRBD1. Germline V gene sequence: CDR1 SGDLS, CDR2 YYNGEE. V lost 3 bases to trimming and J lost 3 bases; unmatched junction nucleotides: 13. The CDR3 covers 18 residues. The CDR3 DNA reads as TGTGCCAGCAGCGCGGGGACAGGGGGGCTACCAGGGTACTATGGCTACACCTTC. Its protein is CASSAGTGGLPGYYGYTF.

The J gene is TRBJ2-7, the V gene TRBV9; possibly TRBD2 for D (6 bases). The germline gives CDR1 SGDLS, CDR2 YYNGEE. The CDR3 runs to 16 residues. Trimming stripped 0 bases from V and 2 bases from J, with 15 bases between. CDR3 DNA: TGTGCCAGCAGCGTAGGAATCGGGAGTGGCGCCTACGAGCAGTACTTC. Its protein product is CASSVGIGSGAYEQYF.

The CDR3 coding sequence is TGTGCCAGCAGCGTAGGGACAGGGACTGAAGCTTTCTTT. This sequence encodes CASSVGTGTEAFF. The chain employs TRBV9 and TRBJ1-1; 8 bases align to TRBD1. This CDR3 has 13 residues. V dropped 0 bases and J dropped 5; count of bases not matched to a gene: 0. The germline V gene encodes CDR1 SGDLS and CDR2 YYNGEE.

The gene calls are TRBV4-1 and TRBJ2-2; 8 positions agree with TRBD2. The junction had 4 bases not matched to a gene; V was cut back by 0 bases and J by 4 bases. Germline assignment: CDR1 MGHRA and CDR2 YSYEKL. This CDR3 is 16 amino acids long. In nucleotides, the CDR3 is TGCGCCAGCAGCCAAGAAGGGCGGGGGGTCACCGGGGAGCTGTTTTTT. This codes for CASSQEGRGVTGELFF.

CDR3 sequence reads: CASSFRQGQQYF. DNA for the CDR3: TGTGCCAGCAGTTTCCGACAGGGCCAGCAGTACTTC. The chain has TRBV27 and TRBJ2-7; the match to TRBD1 covers 7 bases. This CDR3 is 12 amino acids long. The V segment lost 3 bases and the J segment 8 bases; nucleotides outside the gene matches: 4. The germline V gene encodes CDR1 MNHEY and CDR2 SMNVEV (reference sequence).

A single count supports this clone. This chain connects TRBV19 to TRBJ1-1; D ambiguous. CDR1 is LNHDA and CDR2 is SQIVND in the germline V gene (reference sequence). V lost 0 bases and J 3 bases, leaving 8 bases between the germline ends. The CDR3 sequence is 14 residues long. CDR3 DNA: TGTGCCAGTAGTATAGATCCCGGGTACACTGAAGCTTTCTTT. Its translation is CASSIDPGYTEAFF.

This clone was seen once. J is TRBJ1-2 and V is TRBV2; 9 bases match TRBD1. The CDR3 covers 14 residues. V dropped 5 bases and J dropped 4; count of bases not matched to a gene: 5. Germline V gene sequence: CDR1 SNHLY, CDR2 FYNNEI. The CDR3 here is CASSRDRVGYGYTF. DNA of the CDR3: TGTGCCAGCAGTCGGGACAGGGTTGGCTATGGCTACACCTTC.

This clone is a singleton in its sample. The chain couples TRBV10-3 to TRBJ2-7, with TRBD1 matching over 9 bases. The CDR3 runs 17 residues. Trimming took 0 bases from V and 11 from J; bases not matched to a gene: 17. CDR1 is ENHRY and CDR2 is SYGVKD in the germline V gene. The CDR3 bases are TGTGCCATCAGTGAGTCTGACCCGGGACAGGGCCTGCCTCGGGAGTACTTC. Encoded protein: CAISESDPGQGLPREYF.

The chain employs TRBV6-5 and TRBJ2-5, with 8 bases lining up with TRBD1. Germline CDR1 MNHEY, CDR2 SVGAGI. CDR3 size: 14 residues. V gave up 5 bases and J gave up 1 base; unmatched junction bases: 3. The CDR3 DNA sequence: TGTGCCAGCAGTAGAGGACAGGGCCAAGAGACCCAGTACTTC. This sequence encodes CASSRGQGQETQYF.

The sample holds one count of this clone. J is TRBJ2-5 and V is TRBV7-9; possible D gene TRBD2, 5 bases. The germline CDR1 and CDR2 sequences are SEHNR and FQNEAQ (reference sequence). This CDR3 comprises 13 residues. The CDR3 region is CSSGQRSPETQYF. In nucleotides, the CDR3 is TGTTCTAGTGGTCAGCGGAGCCCGGAGACCCAGTACTTC.

Only one count was recorded for this clone. The gene calls are TRBV6-1 and TRBJ2-1; tentatively, D is TRBD2 (6 bases). Germline V gene sequence: CDR1 MNHNS, CDR2 SASEGT. The V end lost 0 bases, the J end lost 3 bases, and 12 bases lay between the germline ends. The CDR3 runs 16 residues. The CDR3 loop is CASSEAWWGDYNEQFF. The CDR3 DNA reads TGTGCCAGCAGTGAAGCTTGGTGGGGGGACTACAATGAGCAGTTCTTC.

The sample holds one count of this clone. J is TRBJ2-3 and V is TRBV15, with D perhaps TRBD2 (6 bases). The CDR3 has 15 residues. Germline V lookup: CDR1 LNHNV, CDR2 YYDKDF (reference sequence). Deletions cut 3 bases from V and 4 bases from J, with 14 bases between. This CDR3 is CATSSQLAVADTQYF. The CDR3 DNA follows: TGTGCCACCAGCAGTCAACTAGCTGTCGCAGATACGCAGTATTTT.

The CDR3 sequence is CASSQGLADEQYF. The CDR3 nucleotides are TGTGCCAGCAGCCAAGGACTAGCGGACGAGCAGTACTTC. This chain links TRBV4-2 with TRBJ2-7, with TRBD2 matching over 9 bases. After removal of 1 base from V and 5 bases from J, the junction contained 0 bases not matched to a gene. The CDR3 has 13 residues. The germline V gene encodes CDR1 LGHNA and CDR2 YNFKEQ.

This clone has only a few counts. This chain joins TRBV6-1 and TRBJ1-5; D is uncertain. From germline, CDR1 is MNHNS and CDR2 SASEGT. V lost 6 bases to trimming and J lost 3 bases, with 6 bases between them. This CDR3 comprises 12 residues. The CDR3 nucleotides read TGTGCCAGCAGCGAGATCAATCAGCCCCAGCATTTT. This codes for CASSEINQPQHF.